The text below deals with one TCR beta chain. Its antigen is undetermined. Unique molecular identifiers were attached to individual cDNA molecules. Via MiXCR, TCRdb re-called the 5' RACE reads, giving one row per CDR3 protein. Of some 120,000 distinct CDR3 sequences listed, about 16% are singletons. These data originate in a study of early T cells in non-severe SARS-CoV-2 infection. Study-level information: Chains from this unsorted whole-blood bulk RNA could not be paired. General study results and limits: CD4 and private specificities were missed by VDJdb matching, which favored anti-spike CD8 responses.

Trimming pared 1 base from V and 2 bases from J, leaving 16 bases between. This CDR3 region has 17 residues. Looked up from germline, CDR1 is MGHRA and CDR2 is YSYEKL. The TCR comes from an adult who was a healthcare worker with PCR-confirmed SARS-CoV-2 infection or an uninfected control (not recorded which). The sample comprised whole blood. The V and J genes are TRBV4-1 and TRBJ2-3; weak D call: TRBD2 (6 bases). The DNA for the CDR3 is TGCGCCAGCAGCCAAGCCCTGGGGGGTACAAACACAGATACGCAGTATTTT. This gives the protein CASSQALGGTNTDTQYF.